The 16 T cell receptor beta chains below come from one sample, sequenced in a study of cytomegalovirus exposure and HLA in healthy donors. PCR employed 60 Vbeta and 13 Jbeta primers. Method: immunoSEQ multiplex PCR; TCRdb's copy keeps in-frame clones and lacks some. The sample gives about 140,000 clones, 75% to 85% of which show up once; about 2.5% is in the top ten. The sample taken for sequencing was PBMCs. Receptors were obtained from a man aged 45-65 years in good health and CMV-seronegative.

A few counts support this clone. This rearrangement joins TRBV18 to TRBJ1-5, with 7 positions matching TRBD1. The CDR3 is 16 amino acids. The J segment lost 7 bases and the V segment lost 6 bases, leaving 15 bases of the junction unmatched. Germline CDR1 and CDR2: KGHSH and LQKENI. Written as DNA, the CDR3 is TGTGCCAGCTCCCCCGCAAGACAGGGATTAGGGCAGCCCCAGCATTTT. Translating gives CASSPARQGLGQPQHF.

The chain links TRBV30 to TRBJ1-6; D unclear. The germline gives CDR1 GTSNPN, CDR2 SVGIG (reference sequence). Trimming removed 0 bases from V and 6 bases from J, with 12 bases in between. This CDR3 region has 15 residues. CDR3 amino acids: CAWSVRGRSNSPLHF. The CDR3 DNA reads TGTGCCTGGAGTGTACGGGGAAGGAGTAATTCACCCCTCCACTTT.

This clone was detected a few times. The genes are TRBV6-6 and TRBJ2-3, with D perhaps matching TRBD2 (6 bases). The germline CDR1 and CDR2 sequences are MNHNY and SVGAGI (reference sequence). Trimming removed 7 bases at V and 2 bases at J, with 10 bases between. The CDR3 is 13 residues long. The CDR3 DNA is TGTGCCAGCATCGGGAGTCTCACAGATACGCAGTATTTT. Encoded protein: CASIGSLTDTQYF.

The V call is TRBV5-1, the J call TRBJ2-1, with D possibly TRBD1 on 6 matching bases. CDR3 size: 14 residues. Germline V gene sequence: CDR1 SGHRS, CDR2 YFSETQ. V dropped 6 bases and J dropped 4 bases, with 14 bases sitting between them. In nucleotides, the CDR3 is TGCGCCAGCACCTTAGACAGGATTTACAATGAGCAGTTCTTC. Translation gives CASTLDRIYNEQFF.

In DNA form, the CDR3 reads TGTGCCAGCAGCCCGGGGACATCGGGAACTAATGAAAAACTGTTTTTT. Its protein product is CASSPGTSGTNEKLFF. The chain has TRBV7-9 and TRBJ1-4; D might be TRBD1 (6 bases). Germline values: CDR1 SEHNR, CDR2 FQNEAQ (reference sequence). The V end lost 5 bases, the J end lost 1 base, and 14 bases lay between the germline ends. The CDR3 is 16 amino acids.

This clone came up once. The V and J genes are TRBV5-1 and TRBJ2-7; 8 bases map to TRBD2. The CDR3 covers 15 residues. Losses at the gene ends were 1 base for V and 7 bases for J; bases not matched to a gene: 10. CDR1 and CDR2 from the germline V gene are SGHRS and YFSETQ. CDR3 sequence reads: CASSLSTGGPREQYF. CDR3 DNA sequence: TGCGCCAGCAGCTTGTCAACGGGAGGGCCGAGGGAGCAGTACTTC.

The chain is built from TRBV27 and TRBJ1-5; D may be TRBD1 (5 bases). V lost 2 bases, J lost 3 bases, and 14 bases lay in between. CDR1 is MNHEY, CDR2 SMNVEV, per germline (reference sequence). CDR3 length: 16 residues. CDR3 DNA: TGTGCCAGCAGTTTAGAAGGGCGACAGTTCAATCAGCCCCAGCATTTT. It encodes CASSLEGRQFNQPQHF.

The rearrangement links TRBV19 to TRBJ2-3, with 7 positions matching TRBD2. The CDR3 extends over 15 amino acids. J lost 4 bases, V lost 2 bases, and 6 bases had no gene match. The germline CDR1 and CDR2 sequences are LNHDA and SQIVND (reference sequence). This CDR3 reads CASSISAGEADTQYF. The DNA of the CDR3 is TGTGCCAGTAGTATATCGGCGGGAGAGGCAGATACGCAGTATTTT. Looking up the rest from reference TRBV19 and TRBJ2-3 gives the full variable domain: DGGITQSPKYLFRKEGQNVTLSCEQNLNHDAMYWYRQDPGQGLRLIYYSQIVNDFQKGDIAEGYSVSREKKESFPLTVTSAQKNPTAFYLCASSISAGEADTQYFGPGTRLTVL.

This clone was detected only a few times. J is TRBJ1-5 and V is TRBV6-1; no clear D. Germline V lookup: CDR1 MNHNS, CDR2 SASEGT. Trimming left V 2 bases short and J 5 bases short, with 13 bases between. This CDR3 is built from 15 residues. The CDR3 region is CASSETIRGYQPQHF. For the CDR3, the DNA is TGTGCCAGCAGTGAAACTATTCGGGGTTATCAGCCCCAGCATTTT.

This clone turned up a few times. This chain uses TRBV11-2 with TRBJ2-5; 7 nucleotides align to TRBD1. The CDR3 covers 15 residues. With 3 bases clipped from V and 3 bases from J, the junction kept 7 bases outside the gene matches. Germline V gene sequence: CDR1 SGHAT, CDR2 FQNNGV. CDR3 nucleotides: TGTGCCAGCAGCTTGGAAATCACAGGGGAAGAGACCCAGTACTTC. Translating gives CASSLEITGEETQYF.

Regarding this clone: An end of the junction differs from the germline gene, which may be a read error. This sample also contains other DNA sequences that code for the same CDR3. The gene calls are TRBV5-4 and TRBJ1-3; D might be TRBD1 (6 bases). CDR1 and CDR2 from the germline V gene are SGHNT and YYREEE (reference sequence). The CDR3 consists of 15 residues. The CDR3 protein is CASSLQGNSGNTIYF. The CDR3, as DNA: TGTGCCAGCAGCTTACAGGGCAACTCTGGGAACACCATATATTTT.

The CDR3 reads CASSWLAYEQYF. The CDR3 bases are TGTGCCAGCAGCTGGCTAGCCTACGAGCAGTACTTC. The chain is built from TRBV7-2 and TRBJ2-7; unclear D gene. Germline CDR1 and CDR2: SGHTA and FQGNSA. Deletions cut 4 bases from V and 2 bases from J, with 6 bases between. The CDR3 runs to 12 residues.

Comment on this clone: A read error may produce the germline difference seen at one junction end. Other DNA sequences from this sample encode an identical CDR3 as well. The genes are TRBV7-9 and TRBJ1-4, with D uncertain. Germline CDR1 SEHNR, CDR2 FQNEAQ (reference sequence). CDR3 length: 14 amino acids. This CDR3 reads CASSLTAQNEKLFF. The CDR3 DNA reads TGTGCCAGCAGCTTAACCGCCCAGAATGAAAAGCTGTTTTTT. Complete variable domain (other parts from reference TRBV7-9 and TRBJ1-4): DTGVSQNPRHKITKRGQNVTFRCDPISEHNRLYWYRQTLGQGPEFLTYFQNEAQLEKSRLLSDRFSAERPKGSFSTLEIQRTEQGDSAMYLCASSLTAQNEKLFFGSGTQLSVL.

This clone was recorded a few times. The gene calls are TRBV6-6 and TRBJ2-1; the D gene is possibly TRBD2 (6 bases). The CDR3 is 12 residues long. Germline CDR1 MNHNY, CDR2 SVGAGI (reference sequence). Trimming left V 5 bases short and J 9 bases short, with 11 bases between. The CDR3 region has the DNA TGTGCCAGCAGTAACCCGCGGGGTGAGCAGTTCTTC. Amino acid sequence: CASSNPRGEQFF.

V gene TRBV30 combines with J gene TRBJ1-2, with unresolved D. V shed 0 bases and J shed 6 bases, with 17 bases lying between them. The CDR3 has 15 amino acids. The germline CDR1 and CDR2 sequences are GTSNPN and SVGIG (reference sequence). CDR3 DNA sequence: TGTGCCTGGAGTGTCTCCTACTTAGTGAGGAATGGCTACACCTTC. It specifies CAWSVSYLVRNGYTF.

The CDR3 reads CASSLGLAGGSEQFF. The CDR3 DNA sequence: TGTGCCAGCAGCCTGGGACTAGCGGGAGGGAGTGAGCAGTTCTTC. The chain couples TRBV7-3 to TRBJ2-1, with 16 bases aligning to TRBD2. The V gene's germline CDR1 is SGHTA and CDR2 FQGTGA. V shed 5 bases and J 9 bases; nucleotides not matched to a gene: 4. This CDR3 has 15 residues.